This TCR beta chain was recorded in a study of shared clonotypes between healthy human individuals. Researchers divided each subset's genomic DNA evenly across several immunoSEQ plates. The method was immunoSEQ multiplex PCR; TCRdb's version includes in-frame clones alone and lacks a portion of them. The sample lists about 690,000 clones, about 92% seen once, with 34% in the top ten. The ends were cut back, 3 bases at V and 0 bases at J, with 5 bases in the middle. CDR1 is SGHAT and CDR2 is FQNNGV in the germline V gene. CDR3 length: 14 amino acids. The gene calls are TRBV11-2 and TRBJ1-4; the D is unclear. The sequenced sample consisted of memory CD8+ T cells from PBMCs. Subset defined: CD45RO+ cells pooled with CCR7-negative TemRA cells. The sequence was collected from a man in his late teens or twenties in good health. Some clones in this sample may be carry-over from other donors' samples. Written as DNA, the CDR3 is TGTGCCAGCAGCTTCGATGCAACTAATGAAAAACTGTTTTTT. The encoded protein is CASSFDATNEKLFF.